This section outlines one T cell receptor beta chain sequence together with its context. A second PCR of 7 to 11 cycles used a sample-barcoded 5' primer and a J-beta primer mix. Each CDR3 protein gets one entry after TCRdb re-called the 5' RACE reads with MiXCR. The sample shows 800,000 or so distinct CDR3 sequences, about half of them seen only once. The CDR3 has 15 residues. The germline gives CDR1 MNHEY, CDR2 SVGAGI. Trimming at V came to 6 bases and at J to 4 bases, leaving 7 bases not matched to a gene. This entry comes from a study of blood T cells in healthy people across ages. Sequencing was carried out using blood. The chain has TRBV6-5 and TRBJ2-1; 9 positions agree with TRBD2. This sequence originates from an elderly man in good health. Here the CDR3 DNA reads TGTGCCAGCAGGGCAGCGGGAGGTACTTACAATGAGCAGTTCTTC. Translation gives CASRAAGGTYNEQFF.